This is a list of T cell receptor beta chains from one sample in a study of blood T cell repertoires in COVID-19. The protocol was immunoSEQ multiplex PCR, while the TCRdb copy is restricted to in-frame clones and leaves out a portion. This table has 30,000 or so clones, 75% to 85% appearing once. Sequencing was carried out using peripheral blood. Receptor source: a man aged 80 or over with active COVID-19. CDR3s leave out the opening cysteine and the closing phenylalanine or tryptophan. The D gene is left open where the match is weak.

j_gene	d_gene	v_gene	CDR3aa
TRBJ2-1	NA	TRBV7-2	ASSRGRWQGRNEQF
TRBJ2-7	TRBD2	TRBV27	ASSLAGGLDEQY
TRBJ2-3	NA	TRBV9	ASSVVSEAYTQY
TRBJ1-2	NA	TRBV10-3	AISGGLGHGYT
TRBJ1-3	NA	TRBV4-2	ASSLPFSGSGNTIY
TRBJ2-7	TRBD1	TRBV6-1	ASSEQDRLPHEQY
TRBJ2-7	NA	TRBV6-5	ASSPTVSHYEQY
TRBJ1-5	NA	TRBV11-2	ASSLDAGGEQPQH
TRBJ2-1	TRBD2	TRBV3-1/TRBV3-2	ASSQGGGALNEQF
TRBJ2-3	NA	TRBV5-1	ASSPGDRPLTDTQY
TRBJ2-6	NA	TRBV5-1	ASSLGVSGANVLT
TRBJ1-1	NA	TRBV6-1	ASSDDRPWGAF
TRBJ2-7	TRBD1	TRBV18	ASSPRLTGGSYEQY
TRBJ2-2	TRBD2	TRBV19	ASSFSGGNTGELF
TRBJ2-5	TRBD2	TRBV6-6	ASSYVAGGQETQY
TRBJ1-2	TRBD1	TRBV20-1	SASLSGGDDGYT
TRBJ1-2	TRBD1	TRBV28	ASRHGDRYNYGYT
TRBJ2-5	TRBD1	TRBV2	ASSGGQGGQTQY
TRBJ2-3	NA	TRBV5-6	ASSRVGAPDTQY
TRBJ1-2	NA	TRBV2	ASSGGRVEKGYT
TRBJ1-2	NA	TRBV18	ASSPPAGNPHGYT
TRBJ1-2	NA	TRBV18	ASSPGRGPNYGYT
TRBJ1-2	NA	TRBV7-9	ASSLVGEGYT
TRBJ2-1	NA	TRBV6-5	ASRPSGNYNEQF
TRBJ2-3	NA	TRBV6-5	ASSIAVSTDTQY
TRBJ2-6	TRBD1	TRBV9	ASSARTGSGANVLT
TRBJ1-1	TRBD1	TRBV27	ASSPRGLDEAF
TRBJ1-1	NA	TRBV11-2	ASSPGGGRAEAF
TRBJ1-2	NA	TRBV3-1/TRBV3-2	ASSPTQVRGYT
TRBJ1-4	TRBD1	TRBV6-6	ASRTGTGNEKLF
TRBJ1-2	NA	TRBV5-6	ASSSPGGGDGYT
TRBJ1-5	NA	TRBV15	ATSRAAKAQPQH
TRBJ1-4	TRBD1	TRBV19	ASSADSGTGHEKLF
TRBJ2-3	TRBD2	TRBV3-1/TRBV3-2	ASSQAGGTDTQY
TRBJ2-3	NA	TRBV7-3	ASSSNRASDTQY
TRBJ1-3	NA	TRBV5-6	ASRTGGSTGNTIY
TRBJ2-3	TRBD2	TRBV6-5	AISTRGDPKGTQY
TRBJ2-2	TRBD2	TRBV6-5	ASSSREGRTGELF
TRBJ1-6	NA	TRBV30	AASQGYNSPLH
TRBJ2-7	NA	TRBV18	ASSPRAGDSYEQY
TRBJ1-2	TRBD1	TRBV6-5	ASSPGQGAFSYT
TRBJ2-3	NA	TRBV5-1	ASSLEGDTDTQY
TRBJ2-1	NA	TRBV5-4	ASSLGGESSYNEQF
TRBJ1-1	NA	TRBV6-5	ASNLGRGANTEAF
TRBJ2-3	TRBD2	TRBV9	ASSVGAGADTDTQY
TRBJ2-7	NA	TRBV28	ASSPALGVNEQY
TRBJ2-2	TRBD2	TRBV6-2/TRBV6-3	ASSYRQREELF
TRBJ1-2	TRBD1	TRBV6-5	ASSSTGTGTGYT
TRBJ2-3	TRBD1	TRBV18	ASSRQGNADTQY
TRBJ1-2	NA	TRBV2	ASSEIRRGVGYGYT
TRBJ1-2	NA	TRBV25-1	ASSVSYNYGYT
TRBJ2-3	NA	TRBV2	ASSEGRGDTQY
TRBJ1-1	NA	TRBV6-1	ASSEHRSNTEAF
TRBJ1-4	TRBD1	TRBV5-1	ASPPMGTGVPYNEKLF
TRBJ1-1	TRBD1	TRBV6-5	ASTKGQGRTEAF
TRBJ2-4	NA	TRBV5-1	ASSLRGGAGGNIQY